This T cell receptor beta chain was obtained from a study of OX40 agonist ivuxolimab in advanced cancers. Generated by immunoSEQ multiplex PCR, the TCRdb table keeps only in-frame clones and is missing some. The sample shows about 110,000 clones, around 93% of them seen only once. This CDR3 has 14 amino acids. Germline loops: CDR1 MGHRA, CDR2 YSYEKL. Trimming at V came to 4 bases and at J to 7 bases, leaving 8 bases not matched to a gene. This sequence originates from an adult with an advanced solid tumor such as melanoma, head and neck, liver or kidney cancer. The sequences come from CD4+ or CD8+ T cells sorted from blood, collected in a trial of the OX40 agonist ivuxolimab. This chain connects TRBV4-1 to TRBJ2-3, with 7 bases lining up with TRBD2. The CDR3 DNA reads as TGCGCCAGCAGCCTTACTGGCGGGGGTTATACGCAGTATTTT. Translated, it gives CASSLTGGGYTQYF.